The next 32 T cell receptor beta chains were all read from a single sample in a study of beta chain features in type 1 diabetes. Study-level findings and limits: When Type 1 diabetes patients were examined, their TCRB CDR3s proved moderately but significantly shorter in all four CD4+ subsets.

The investigators reverse transcribed all of the isolated RNA, so they sequenced expressed TCRB transcripts. The assay was immunoSEQ multiplex PCR, and TCRdb's table has in-frame clones only and misses some. This sample has 600,000 to 700,000 clones, with around 12% found just once. No antigen has been assigned to these receptors. The material sequenced was naive CD4+ T cells from blood. The receptors stem from a man aged 25 to 40 with type 1 diabetes.

The sample holds a few counts of this clone. This sequence joins TRBV5-6 and TRBJ2-5; D is undetermined. The CDR3 extends over 11 amino acids. Germline V gene lookup returns CDR1 SGHDT and CDR2 YYEEEE. V was pared by 4 bases and J by 5 bases, with 6 bases between. CDR3 sequence reads: CASSMQETQYF. CDR3 in DNA: TGTGCCAGCAGCATGCAGGAGACCCAGTACTTC.

The sample holds a few counts of this clone. The V gene is TRBV6-1, the J gene TRBJ2-7; either TRBD1 or TRBD2 may supply D (5 bases each). V gave up 4 bases and J gave up 12 bases, with 25 bases separating them. There are 15 residues in the CDR3. The V gene's germline CDR1 is MNHNS and CDR2 SASEGT. CDR3 amino acids: CASSAGTDFSHEGYF. The CDR3 coding sequence is TGTGCCAGCAGTGCTGGGACGGATTTTTCCCACGAGGGGTACTTC.

The chain has TRBV30 and TRBJ1-2, with TRBD1 identical over 8 bases. V shed 4 bases, J shed 2 bases, and the junction held 3 bases outside the gene matches. Per germline, CDR1 GTSNPN and CDR2 SVGIG (reference sequence). The length of the CDR3 is 13 residues. CDR3 region: CAWKGQANYGYTF. CDR3 nucleotides: TGTGCCTGGAAGGGACAGGCGAACTATGGCTACACCTTC. Complete variable domain (other parts from reference TRBV30 and TRBJ1-2): SQTIHQWPATLVQPVGSPLSLECTVEGTSNPNLYWYRQAAGRGLQLLFYSVGIGQISSEVPQNLSASRPQDRQFILSSKKLLLSDSGFYLCAWKGQANYGYTFGSGTRLTVV.

This clone was seen a few times. The identical CDR3 is also encoded by other nucleotide sequences in the sample. V gene TRBV7-2 combines with J gene TRBJ2-1, with 9 bases fitting TRBD1. The CDR3 spans 14 residues. From germline, CDR1 is SGHTA and CDR2 FQGNSA. The V and J ends lost 7 bases and 3 bases, in that order; junction bases with no gene match: 4. CDR3 sequence: CASNQDRGYNEQFF. As DNA, the CDR3 is TGTGCCAGCAACCAGGACAGGGGCTACAATGAGCAGTTCTTC.

In its sample, this clone was seen a few times. The chain employs TRBV10-3 and TRBJ2-3; D might be TRBD1 or TRBD2, each matching 5 bases. This CDR3 has 14 amino acids. Between the trimmed V and J ends, which lost 7 bases and 2 bases, there was a span of 13 bases. CDR1 and CDR2 from the germline V gene are ENHRY and SYGVKD. The CDR3 DNA follows: TGTGCCATCACCTCCGGGACGAACACAGATACGCAGTATTTT. Its translation: CAITSGTNTDTQYF.

V and J are TRBV28 and TRBJ2-5, with D hard to call. The CDR3 length is 13 residues. Germline CDR1 MDHEN, CDR2 SYDVKM. Trimming took off 4 bases at V and 0 bases at J, with 6 bases between the two ends. CDR3 protein: CASSWANQETQYF. The CDR3 DNA is TGTGCCAGCAGTTGGGCCAACCAAGAGACCCAGTACTTC. The full variable domain, with the rest looked up from reference TRBV28 and TRBJ2-5, is DVKVTQSSRYLVKRTGEKVFLECVQDMDHENMFWYRQDPGLGLRLIYFSYDVKMKEKGDIPEGYSVSREKKERFSLILESASTNQTSMYLCASSWANQETQYFGPGTRLLVL.

This clone was seen a few times. The rearrangement links TRBV4-2 to TRBJ1-2; D is ambiguous. CDR1 is LGHNA and CDR2 is YNFKEQ in the germline V gene. The CDR3 totals 16 residues. V was cut by 3 bases and J by 6 bases, with 20 bases left in between. The CDR3 DNA reads as TGTGCCAGCAGCCAGGACGTACACTCCTCGGGAAATGGCTACACCTTC. It codes for CASSQDVHSSGNGYTF.

There are a few counts of this clone. The chain is built from TRBV4-3 and TRBJ2-3, with 8 bases lining up with TRBD1. The germline CDR1 and CDR2 sequences are LGHNA and YSLEER. CDR3 size: 15 residues. The ends lost 0 bases at V and 6 bases at J; junction bases unmatched: 5. In nucleotides, the CDR3 is TGCGCCAGCAGCCAAGAGAAGCAGGGGGCGGATACGCAGTATTTT. Translation: CASSQEKQGADTQYF.

CDR3 DNA: TGCGCCGCTTTCCGGGACAGCAATCAGCCCCAGCATTTT. Protein: CAAFRDSNQPQHF. The chain employs TRBV10-2 and TRBJ1-5; tentative D call: TRBD1 (5 bases). The CDR3 length is 13 residues. V was cut by 11 bases and J by 1 base, with 12 bases left in between. Germline V gene lookup returns CDR1 WSHSY and CDR2 SAAADI.

The chain links TRBV6-6 to TRBJ2-2; D remains ambiguous. Per the germline V gene, CDR1 is MNHNY and CDR2 is SVGAGI (reference sequence). The CDR3 consists of 14 residues. Trimming removed 1 base from V and 5 bases from J, with 8 bases in between. CDR3 bases: TGTGCCAGCAGTTACTGGCAATCGACCGGGGAGCTGTTTTTT. This encodes CASSYWQSTGELFF.

This clone was observed a handful of times. J is TRBJ2-1 and V is TRBV9, with unresolved D. The CDR3 has 15 amino acids. V lost 3 bases and J 0 bases, leaving 10 bases between the germline ends. CDR1 and CDR2 (germline): SGDLS, YYNGEE. As DNA, the CDR3 is TGTGCCAGCAGCGCCCGATTGAGCTCCTACAATGAGCAGTTCTTC. Translated, it gives CASSARLSSYNEQFF.

The chain employs TRBV7-2 and TRBJ2-4; possibly TRBD1 or TRBD2 for D (5 bases each). Germline V CDR1 and CDR2: SGHTA, FQGNSA. This CDR3 has 15 amino acids. V dropped 2 bases and J dropped 0 bases, with 8 bases sitting between them. CDR3 sequence reads: CASSLMGVAKNIQYF. In nucleotides, the CDR3 is TGTGCCAGCAGCTTAATGGGGGTAGCCAAAAACATTCAGTACTTC. Filled out from reference TRBV7-2 and TRBJ2-4, the complete variable domain reads GAGVSQSPSNKVTEKGKDVELRCDPISGHTALYWYRQSLGQGLEFLIYFQGNSAPDKSGLPSDRFSAERTGGSVSTLTIQRTQQEDSAVYLCASSLMGVAKNIQYFGAGTRLSVL.

This clone turned up a few times. The gene calls are TRBV10-3 and TRBJ2-1, with no clear D. Germline-derived CDR1 and CDR2 are ENHRY and SYGVKD. The CDR3 consists of 16 residues. Trimming left V 0 bases short and J 0 bases short, with 9 bases between. DNA for the CDR3: TGTGCCATCAGTGAGTCTTTAACCCTCTCCTACAATGAGCAGTTCTTC. Its translation: CAISESLTLSYNEQFF.

The chain links TRBV10-2 to TRBJ2-1; D is undetermined. This CDR3 spans 15 amino acids. Between the trimmed V and J ends, which lost 3 bases and 1 base, there was a span of 10 bases. From germline, CDR1 is WSHSY and CDR2 SAAADI. CDR3 in amino acids: CASSDFTESYNEQFF. As DNA, the CDR3 is TGCGCCAGCAGTGATTTTACAGAATCCTACAATGAGCAGTTCTTC.

The J gene is TRBJ2-5, the V gene TRBV5-8; D could derive from TRBD1 or TRBD2 (5 bases each). The CDR3 totals 14 residues. The V end was cut by 3 bases, the J end by 2 bases, with 11 bases between. The germline CDR1 and CDR2 sequences are SGHTS and YDEGEE. The CDR3 loop reads CASSSRERQETQYF. The CDR3 DNA is TGTGCCAGCAGCTCCAGGGAGAGGCAAGAGACCCAGTACTTC.

A few counts support this clone. This chain links TRBV4-1 with TRBJ2-2, with 9 bases fitting TRBD1. The junction had 6 bases not matched to a gene; V was cut back by 6 bases and J by 1 base. Looked up from germline, CDR1 is MGHRA and CDR2 is YSYEKL. The CDR3 covers 16 residues. CDR3 bases: TGCGCCAGCAGGGCCCTGGGACAGGGGAACACCGGGGAGCTGTTTTTT. It yields the protein CASRALGQGNTGELFF.

This clone came up a few times. The chain has TRBV12-5 and TRBJ2-6; 8 nucleotides line up with TRBD1. Unmatched junction bases numbered 3, after V lost 4 bases and J lost 4 bases. Germline-derived CDR1 and CDR2 are LGHNT and FRNRAP. The CDR3 is 15 residues long. CDR3 residues: CASGWQGAGANVLTF. CDR3 in DNA: TGTGCTAGTGGTTGGCAGGGGGCCGGGGCCAACGTCCTGACTTTC.

The sample holds a few counts of this clone. The gene calls are TRBV11-3 and TRBJ1-1; the D gene is possibly TRBD1 (6 bases). CDR1 is SGHNT, CDR2 YENEEA, per germline. The V end was cut by 1 base, the J end by 2 bases, with 11 bases between. CDR3 length: 15 residues. CDR3 sequence: CASSLGLGTNTEAFF. The CDR3 DNA is TGTGCCAGCAGCTTAGGGCTGGGGACAAACACTGAAGCTTTCTTT.

This chain connects TRBV7-8 to TRBJ2-3; D ambiguous. Looked up from germline, CDR1 is SGHVS and CDR2 is FQNEAQ. The CDR3 loop spans 18 amino acids. Between the trimmed V and J ends, which lost 5 bases and 1 base, there was a span of 22 bases. The CDR3 DNA is TGTGCCAGCAGCCCGCAGAGTAGAAGCCCATGGGGCACAGATACGCAGTATTTT. Translation: CASSPQSRSPWGTDTQYF.

The CDR3 is CASSLGQGPGWNEQFF. In nucleotides, the CDR3 is TGCGCCAGCAGCTTGGGGCAGGGCCCCGGGTGGAATGAGCAGTTCTTC. V usage is TRBV5-1 and J usage is TRBJ2-1, with D perhaps TRBD1 (5 bases). The CDR3 length is 16 residues. Per the germline V gene, CDR1 is SGHRS and CDR2 is YFSETQ. The V gene lost 0 bases and the J gene lost 7 bases, with 17 bases spanning the gap. Based on the CDR3 plus reference TRBV5-1 and TRBJ2-1, the full variable domain is KAGVTQTPRYLIKTRGQQVTLSCSPISGHRSVSWYQQTPGQGLQFLFEYFSETQRNKGNFPGRFSGRQFSNSRSEMNVSTLELGDSALYLCASSLGQGPGWNEQFFGPGTRLTVL.

This clone was counted a few times. The chain has TRBV10-3 and TRBJ2-1; possible D gene TRBD2, 6 bases. Germline-derived CDR1 and CDR2 are ENHRY and SYGVKD. V was pared by 6 bases and J by 0 bases, with 9 bases between. The CDR3 spans 14 residues. The chain's CDR3 is CAIRAGSSYNEQFF. The CDR3 nucleotides read TGTGCCATCAGGGCGGGGAGCTCCTACAATGAGCAGTTCTTC.

This clone was seen more than once but under ten times. V and J are TRBV29-1 and TRBJ2-5; D may be TRBD1 (5 bases). The DNA end favors TRBJ2-7, so the J call may be wrong. This CDR3 contains 12 residues. In germline, CDR1 is SQVTM, CDR2 ANQGSEA. The CDR3 loop reads CSVETEYYEQYF. CDR3 DNA sequence: TGCAGCGTTGAGACAGAATACTACGAGCAGTACTTC.

CDR3 loop: CSVVEDSYEQYF. The CDR3 region has the DNA TGCAGCGTTGTAGAGGACTCCTACGAGCAGTACTTC. V usage is TRBV29-1 and J usage is TRBJ2-5; no clear D gene. The J call may be faulty, since TRBJ2-7 better matches the DNA end. The CDR3 runs 12 residues. Per the germline V gene, CDR1 is SQVTM and CDR2 is ANQGSEA.

V gene TRBV5-1 combines with J gene TRBJ2-3; TRBD1 aligns across 9 bases. The trim removed 4 bases at V and 4 bases at J, leaving 10 bases unmatched. The length of the CDR3 is 16 residues. Germline CDR1 and CDR2: SGHRS and YFSETQ. CDR3: CASSKAGTGSSDTQYF. Here the CDR3 DNA reads TGCGCCAGCAGCAAGGCCGGGACAGGGTCGTCAGATACGCAGTATTTT.

This clone was found a few times. This rearrangement joins TRBV7-7 to TRBJ2-5; TRBD2 agrees at 9 bases. Looked up from germline, CDR1 is SSHAT and CDR2 is FNYEAQ (reference sequence). The V gene end was trimmed by 3 bases and the J gene end by 3 bases; junction bases not matched to a gene: 5. This CDR3 has 15 residues. The CDR3 nucleotides are TGTGCCAGCAGCTTTAGTAGCGGGGGAAAAGAGACCCAGTACTTC. This gives the protein CASSFSSGGKETQYF.

This clone has just one count. The chain is built from TRBV5-6 and TRBJ1-1; D is undetermined. Looked up from germline, CDR1 is SGHDT and CDR2 is YYEEEE. CDR3 length: 12 residues. Deletions cut 0 bases from V and 11 bases from J, with 11 bases between. The CDR3 sequence: CASSLGGISAFF. CDR3 DNA sequence: TGTGCCAGCAGCTTGGGAGGAATCTCGGCTTTCTTT.

This chain joins TRBV9 and TRBJ1-1; D uncertain. From germline, CDR1 is SGDLS and CDR2 YYNGEE. V was trimmed by 0 bases and J by 1 base, leaving 10 bases between them. The CDR3 spans 15 residues. CDR3 sequence reads: CASSVGGGKNTEAFF. In DNA, the CDR3 is TGTGCCAGCAGCGTAGGAGGTGGGAAGAACACTGAAGCTTTCTTT.

The gene calls are TRBV7-9 and TRBJ2-5; no clear D gene. This CDR3 is 13 amino acids long. Germline V gene data show CDR1 as SEHNR and CDR2 as FQNEAQ (reference sequence). V was clipped by 1 base and J by 5 bases, with 8 bases between them. The DNA for the CDR3 is TGTGCCAGCAGCTTAGGTGGGGTTGAGACCCAGTACTTC. This codes for CASSLGGVETQYF.

V and J are TRBV27 and TRBJ2-7; no clear D. V dropped 2 bases and J dropped 2 bases, with 7 bases sitting between them. The germline gives CDR1 MNHEY, CDR2 SMNVEV (reference sequence). The CDR3 length is 13 residues. The CDR3 region is CASSLQATYEQYF. In DNA form, the CDR3 reads TGTGCCAGCAGTTTACAGGCTACCTACGAGCAGTACTTC.

This clone has only a few counts. The chain joins TRBV4-2 to TRBJ2-5; D possibly corresponds to TRBD2 (6 bases). There are 15 residues in the CDR3. V lost 0 bases to trimming and J lost 5 bases, with 13 bases between them. Germline CDR1 is LGHNA and CDR2 is YNFKEQ. The CDR3, as DNA: TGTGCCAGCAGCCAAGATCTTGGAGGGTGGGAGACCCAGTACTTC. The encoded protein is CASSQDLGGWETQYF.

CDR3 sequence reads: CAWSVRTGDVGGAETQYF. The CDR3 nucleotides are TGTGCCTGGAGTGTACGGACAGGGGATGTTGGTGGAGCGGAGACCCAGTACTTC. The chain uses TRBV30 and TRBJ2-5; 9 bases fit TRBD1. The CDR3 runs to 18 residues. V was pared by 0 bases and J by 5 bases, with 16 bases of the junction left unmatched. The germline V gene encodes CDR1 GTSNPN and CDR2 SVGIG (reference sequence).

The V gene is TRBV7-2, the J gene TRBJ2-7; no firm D call. The germline CDR1 and CDR2 sequences are SGHTA and FQGNSA. Trimming shortened V by 5 bases and J by 3 bases, and 14 bases separated the two germline ends. The CDR3 totals 14 residues. The CDR3 sequence: CASSPVTLFYEQYF. The CDR3 DNA sequence: TGTGCCAGCAGCCCGGTGACGTTGTTCTACGAGCAGTACTTC.